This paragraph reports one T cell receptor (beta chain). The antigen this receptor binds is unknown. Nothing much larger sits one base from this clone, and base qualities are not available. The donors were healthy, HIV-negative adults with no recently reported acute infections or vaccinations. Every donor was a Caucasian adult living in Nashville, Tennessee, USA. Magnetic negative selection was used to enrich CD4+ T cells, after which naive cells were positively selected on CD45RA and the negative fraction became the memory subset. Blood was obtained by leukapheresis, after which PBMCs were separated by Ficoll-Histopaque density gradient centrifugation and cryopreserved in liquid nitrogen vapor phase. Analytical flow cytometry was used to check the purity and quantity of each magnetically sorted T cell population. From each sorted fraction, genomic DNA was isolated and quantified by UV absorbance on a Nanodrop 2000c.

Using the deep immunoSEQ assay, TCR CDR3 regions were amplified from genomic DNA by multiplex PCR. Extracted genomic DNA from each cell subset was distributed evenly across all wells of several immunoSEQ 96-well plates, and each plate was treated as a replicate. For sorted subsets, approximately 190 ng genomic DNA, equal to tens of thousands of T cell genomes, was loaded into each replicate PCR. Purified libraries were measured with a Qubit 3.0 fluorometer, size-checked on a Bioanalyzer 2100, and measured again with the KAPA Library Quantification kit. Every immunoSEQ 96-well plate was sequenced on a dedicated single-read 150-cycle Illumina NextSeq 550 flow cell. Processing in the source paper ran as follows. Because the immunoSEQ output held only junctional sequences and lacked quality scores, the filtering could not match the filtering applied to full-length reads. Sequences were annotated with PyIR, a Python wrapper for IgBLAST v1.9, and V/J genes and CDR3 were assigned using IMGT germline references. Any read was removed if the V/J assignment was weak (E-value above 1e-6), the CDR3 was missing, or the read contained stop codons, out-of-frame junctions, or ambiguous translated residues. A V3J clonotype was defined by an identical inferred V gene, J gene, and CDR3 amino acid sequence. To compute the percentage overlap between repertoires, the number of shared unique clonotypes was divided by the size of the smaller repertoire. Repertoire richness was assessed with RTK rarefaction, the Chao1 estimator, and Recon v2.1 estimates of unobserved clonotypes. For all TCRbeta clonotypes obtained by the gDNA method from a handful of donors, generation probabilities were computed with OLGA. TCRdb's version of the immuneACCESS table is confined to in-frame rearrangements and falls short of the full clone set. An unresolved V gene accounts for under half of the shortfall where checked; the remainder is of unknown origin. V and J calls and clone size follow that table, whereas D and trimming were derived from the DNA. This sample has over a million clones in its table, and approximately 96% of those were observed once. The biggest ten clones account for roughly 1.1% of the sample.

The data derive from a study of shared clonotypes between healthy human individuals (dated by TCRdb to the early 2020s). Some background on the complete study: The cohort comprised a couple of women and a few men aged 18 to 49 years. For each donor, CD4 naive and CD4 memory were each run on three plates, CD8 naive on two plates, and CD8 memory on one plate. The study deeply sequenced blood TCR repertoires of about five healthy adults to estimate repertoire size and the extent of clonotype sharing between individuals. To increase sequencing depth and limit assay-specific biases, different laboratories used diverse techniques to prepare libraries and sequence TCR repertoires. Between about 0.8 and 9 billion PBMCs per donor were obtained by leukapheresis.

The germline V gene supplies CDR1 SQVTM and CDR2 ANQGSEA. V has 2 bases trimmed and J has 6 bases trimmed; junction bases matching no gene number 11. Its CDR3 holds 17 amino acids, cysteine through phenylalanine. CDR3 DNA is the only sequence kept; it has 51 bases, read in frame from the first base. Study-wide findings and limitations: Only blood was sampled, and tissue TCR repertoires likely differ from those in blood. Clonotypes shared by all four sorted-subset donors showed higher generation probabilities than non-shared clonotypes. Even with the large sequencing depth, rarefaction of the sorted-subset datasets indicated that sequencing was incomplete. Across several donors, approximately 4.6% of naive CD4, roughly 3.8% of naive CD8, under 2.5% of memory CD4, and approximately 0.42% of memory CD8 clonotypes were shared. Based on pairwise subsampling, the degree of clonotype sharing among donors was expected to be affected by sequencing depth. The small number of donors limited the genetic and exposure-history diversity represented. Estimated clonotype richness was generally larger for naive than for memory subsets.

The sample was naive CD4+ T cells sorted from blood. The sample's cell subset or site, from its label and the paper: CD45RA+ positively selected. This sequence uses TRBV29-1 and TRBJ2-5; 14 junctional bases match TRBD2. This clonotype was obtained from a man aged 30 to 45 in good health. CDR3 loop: CSVEQRTSGRTLKTQYF. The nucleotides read TGCAGCGTTGAACAAAGGACTAGCGGGAGGACCCTGAAGACCCAGTACTTC.